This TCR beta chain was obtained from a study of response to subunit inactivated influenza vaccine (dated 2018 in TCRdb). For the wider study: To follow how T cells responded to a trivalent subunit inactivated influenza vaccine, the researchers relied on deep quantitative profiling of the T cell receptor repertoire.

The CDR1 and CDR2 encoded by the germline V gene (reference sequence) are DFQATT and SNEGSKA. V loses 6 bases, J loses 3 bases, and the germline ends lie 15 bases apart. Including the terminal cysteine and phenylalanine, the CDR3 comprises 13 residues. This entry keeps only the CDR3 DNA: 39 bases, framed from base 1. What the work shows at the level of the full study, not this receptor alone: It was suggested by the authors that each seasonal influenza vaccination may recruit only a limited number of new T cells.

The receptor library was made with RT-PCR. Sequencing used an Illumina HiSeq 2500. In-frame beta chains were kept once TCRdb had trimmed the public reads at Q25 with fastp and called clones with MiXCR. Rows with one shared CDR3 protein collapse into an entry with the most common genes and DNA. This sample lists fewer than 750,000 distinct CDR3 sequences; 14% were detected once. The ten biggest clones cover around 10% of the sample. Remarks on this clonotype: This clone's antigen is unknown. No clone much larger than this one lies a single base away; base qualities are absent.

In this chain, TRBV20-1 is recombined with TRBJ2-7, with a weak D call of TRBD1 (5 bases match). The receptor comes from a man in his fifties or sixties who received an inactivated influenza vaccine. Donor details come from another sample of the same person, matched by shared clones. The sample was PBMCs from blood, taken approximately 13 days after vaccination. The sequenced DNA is TGCAGTGCAAGCACAGGAGAAGTCTACGAGCAGTACTTC. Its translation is CSASTGEVYEQYF.